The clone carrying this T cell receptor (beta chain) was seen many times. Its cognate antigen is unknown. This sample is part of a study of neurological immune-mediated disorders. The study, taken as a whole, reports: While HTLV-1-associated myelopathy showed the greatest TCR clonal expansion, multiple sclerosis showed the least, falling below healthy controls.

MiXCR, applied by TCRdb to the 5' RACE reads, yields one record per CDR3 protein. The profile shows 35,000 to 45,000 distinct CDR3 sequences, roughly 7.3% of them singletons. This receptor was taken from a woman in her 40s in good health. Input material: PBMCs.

CDR3 in amino acids: CATSRALTGGLAGANVLTF. The CDR3 DNA follows: TGTGCCACCAGCAGAGCCTTGACAGGGGGCCTTGCTGGGGCCAACGTCCTGACTTTC. This sequence joins TRBV15 and TRBJ2-6, with 10 nucleotides matching TRBD1. This CDR3 is built from 19 residues. CDR1 and CDR2 from the germline V gene are LNHNV and YYDKDF (reference sequence). The V gene end was trimmed by 1 base and the J gene end by 2 bases; junction bases not matched to a gene: 8.